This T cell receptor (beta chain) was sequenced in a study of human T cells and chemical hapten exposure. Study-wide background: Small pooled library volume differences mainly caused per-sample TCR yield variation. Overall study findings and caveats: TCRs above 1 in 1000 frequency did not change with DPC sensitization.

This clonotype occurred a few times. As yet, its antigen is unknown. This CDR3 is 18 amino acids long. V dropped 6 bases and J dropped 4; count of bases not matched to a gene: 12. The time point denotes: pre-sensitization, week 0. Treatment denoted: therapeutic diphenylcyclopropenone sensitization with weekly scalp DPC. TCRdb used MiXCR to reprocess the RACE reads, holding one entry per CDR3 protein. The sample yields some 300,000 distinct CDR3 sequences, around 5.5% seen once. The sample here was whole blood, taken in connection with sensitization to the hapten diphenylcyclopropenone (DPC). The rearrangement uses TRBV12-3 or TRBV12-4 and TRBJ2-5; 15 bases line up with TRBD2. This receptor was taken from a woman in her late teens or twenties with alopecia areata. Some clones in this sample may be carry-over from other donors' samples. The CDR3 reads CASRRGLAGGWIVETQYF. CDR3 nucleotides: TGTGCCAGCAGGAGGGGACTAGCGGGGGGATGGATAGTAGAGACCCAGTACTTC.